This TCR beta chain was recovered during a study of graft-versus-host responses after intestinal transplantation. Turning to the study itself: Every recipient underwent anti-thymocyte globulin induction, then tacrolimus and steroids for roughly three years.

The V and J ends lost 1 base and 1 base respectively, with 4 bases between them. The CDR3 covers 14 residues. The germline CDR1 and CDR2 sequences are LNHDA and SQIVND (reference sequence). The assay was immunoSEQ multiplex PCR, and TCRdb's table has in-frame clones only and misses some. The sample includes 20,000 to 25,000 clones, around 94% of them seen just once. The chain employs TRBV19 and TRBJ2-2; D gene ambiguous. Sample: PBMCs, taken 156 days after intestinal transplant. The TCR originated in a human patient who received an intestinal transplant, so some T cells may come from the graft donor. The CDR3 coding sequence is TGTGCCAGTAGTATAGCCGGGAACACCGGGGAGCTGTTTTTT. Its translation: CASSIAGNTGELFF.